The 25 T cell receptor beta chains given below trace back to one sample, sequenced in a study of cytomegalovirus exposure and HLA in healthy donors. The PCR was carried out with 60 Vbeta primers and 13 Jbeta primers. Libraries were prepared by immunoSEQ multiplex PCR; TCRdb keeps only in-frame clonotypes and omits some of them. The table records fewer than 120,000 clones, less than 85% of them present only once. The material sequenced was PBMCs. These receptors all stem from a man aged 30 to 45 in good health and CMV-seropositive.

This clone has only a few counts. The chain carries TRBV5-1 and TRBJ2-1; unclear D gene. The CDR3 is 13 residues long. The V end was cut by 0 bases, the J end by 6 bases, with 7 bases between. Germline V gene lookup returns CDR1 SGHRS and CDR2 YFSETQ. CDR3 protein: CASSLATGNEQFF. Written as DNA, the CDR3 is TGCGCCAGCAGCTTGGCTACCGGCAATGAGCAGTTCTTC.

This chain joins TRBV5-1 and TRBJ2-7; 9 bases map to TRBD1. V shed 1 base and J 3 bases; nucleotides not matched to a gene: 2. Germline V lookup: CDR1 SGHRS, CDR2 YFSETQ. This CDR3 is 14 amino acids long. The CDR3 DNA reads as TGCGCCAGCAGCTTGCGGACAGGGGTCTACGAGCAGTACTTC. Its protein product is CASSLRTGVYEQYF. Full variable domain (outside the CDR3, taken from reference TRBV5-1 and TRBJ2-7): KAGVTQTPRYLIKTRGQQVTLSCSPISGHRSVSWYQQTPGQGLQFLFEYFSETQRNKGNFPGRFSGRQFSNSRSEMNVSTLELGDSALYLCASSLRTGVYEQYFGPGTRLTVT.

CDR3 DNA: TGTGCCAGCAGCGTAGAAATAGCGGGGGGGCCGTACAATGAGCAGTTCTTC. The encoded protein is CASSVEIAGGPYNEQFF. The rearrangement joins TRBV9 to TRBJ2-1, with 11 bases matching TRBD2. V lost 0 bases to trimming and J lost 4 bases; unmatched junction nucleotides: 6. Germline V gene lookup returns CDR1 SGDLS and CDR2 YYNGEE. CDR3 length: 17 amino acids.

This rearrangement joins TRBV7-6 to TRBJ2-5, with TRBD2 matching 9 bases. V gave up 2 bases and J gave up 4 bases; unmatched junction bases: 17. Germline V CDR1 and CDR2: SGHVS, FNYEAQ. The CDR3 has 19 amino acids. CDR3 protein: CASSLSPLAGENGRETQYF. CDR3 nucleotide sequence: TGTGCCAGCAGCTTAAGTCCATTAGCGGGGGAAAATGGGAGAGAGACCCAGTACTTC.

The rearrangement joins TRBV4-1 to TRBJ1-4; perhaps TRBD1 as D (6 bases). The CDR3 has 18 residues. Germline values: CDR1 MGHRA, CDR2 YSYEKL. Trimming cost V 2 bases and J 0 bases, with 16 bases left between them. The CDR3 DNA reads as TGCGCCAGCAGCCAAAGCACAGGGTGGGATGCAACTAATGAAAAACTGTTTTTT. Residues: CASSQSTGWDATNEKLFF.

The J gene is TRBJ2-5, the V gene TRBV11-3, with D perhaps TRBD2 (6 bases). Germline values: CDR1 SGHNT, CDR2 YENEEA. CDR3 length equals 14 residues. The V end lost 1 base, the J end lost 7 bases, and 13 bases lay between the germline ends. CDR3 nucleotides: TGTGCCAGCAGCTTAGGCGGCGGGGCCGGGACCCAGTACTTC. Residues: CASSLGGGAGTQYF.

The V call is TRBV10-3, the J call TRBJ1-1; D might be TRBD1 (6 bases). Per germline, CDR1 ENHRY and CDR2 SYGVKD. The CDR3 is 11 residues long. V lost 6 bases to trimming and J lost 7 bases, with 9 bases between them. The CDR3 sequence is CAIRLQGEAFF. For the CDR3, the DNA is TGTGCCATCAGGTTACAGGGTGAAGCTTTCTTT.

This clone showed up just a few times. V and J are TRBV10-3 and TRBJ2-1; 11 bases match TRBD1. This CDR3 is built from 13 residues. The germline V gene encodes CDR1 ENHRY and CDR2 SYGVKD. V shed 8 bases, J shed 5 bases, and the junction held 2 bases outside the gene matches. CDR3 in amino acids: CAIGTGGHNEQFF. CDR3 coding DNA: TGTGCCATCGGGACAGGGGGGCACAATGAGCAGTTCTTC.

This sequence joins TRBV7-9 and TRBJ1-4; weak D call: TRBD1 (5 bases). This CDR3 contains 15 residues. Germline V lookup: CDR1 SEHNR, CDR2 FQNEAQ (reference sequence). Between the trimmed V and J ends, which lost 1 base and 5 bases, there was a span of 11 bases. The CDR3 bases are TGTGCCAGCAGCTTAGGCGGGGGGGTGAATGAAAAACTGTTTTTT. Translated, it gives CASSLGGGVNEKLFF. Using reference TRBV7-9 and TRBJ1-4 for the parts outside the CDR3, the full variable domain is DTGVSQNPRHKITKRGQNVTFRCDPISEHNRLYWYRQTLGQGPEFLTYFQNEAQLEKSRLLSDRFSAERPKGSFSTLEIQRTEQGDSAMYLCASSLGGGVNEKLFFGSGTQLSVL.

V and J are TRBV4-3 and TRBJ2-2; 7 positions match TRBD2. The germline V gene encodes CDR1 LGHNA and CDR2 YSLEER. The CDR3 is 13 amino acids. V gave up 4 bases and J gave up 11 bases; unmatched junction bases: 7. CDR3 bases: TGCGCCAGCAGCCCGTCGGCGGGGGAAGAGCTGTTTTTT. Protein product: CASSPSAGEELFF.

This clone was found once. This chain uses TRBV11-3 with TRBJ2-5; 9 positions match TRBD2. With 1 base clipped from V and 3 bases from J, the junction kept 6 bases outside the gene matches. Looked up from germline, CDR1 is SGHNT and CDR2 is YENEEA. This CDR3 comprises 16 residues. The CDR3, as DNA: TGTGCCAGCAGCTTAGGGGGAATAGCGGGGGAAGAGACCCAGTACTTC. Encoded protein: CASSLGGIAGEETQYF.

The chain links TRBV5-4 to TRBJ2-2; TRBD2 is a possible D gene (7 bases). Germline V gene lookup returns CDR1 SGHNT and CDR2 YYREEE (reference sequence). This CDR3 comprises 15 residues. V dropped 0 bases and J dropped 5 bases, with 11 bases sitting between them. For the CDR3, the DNA is TGTGCCAGCAGCTTGGGGGGGGGCGGGACCGGGGAGCTGTTTTTT. This gives the protein CASSLGGGGTGELFF.

The V call is TRBV19, the J call TRBJ2-7; 7 bases are shared with TRBD1. Germline V CDR1 and CDR2: LNHDA, SQIVND (reference sequence). Trimming at V came to 4 bases and at J to 2 bases, leaving 5 bases not matched to a gene. The CDR3 extends over 14 amino acids. The DNA of the CDR3 is TGTGCCAGTAGTAAGCGACAGGGTCCCTACGAGCAGTACTTC. It is translated as CASSKRQGPYEQYF.

This chain's CDR3 is CASSFGDRNQETQYF. The DNA of the CDR3 is TGTGCCAGCAGCTTTGGGGACAGGAACCAAGAGACCCAGTACTTC. V and J are TRBV7-9 and TRBJ2-5; 8 nucleotides align to TRBD1. CDR1 and CDR2 (germline): SEHNR, FQNEAQ (reference sequence). The CDR3 runs to 15 residues. V shed 3 bases and J 0 bases; nucleotides not matched to a gene: 3.

Here the CDR3 reads CASSPGLANNEQFF. CDR3 sequence (DNA): TGTGCCAGCAGCCCCGGACTAGCAAACAATGAGCAGTTCTTC. This chain connects TRBV11-2 to TRBJ2-1; 8 positions match TRBD2. The CDR3 runs to 14 residues. Looked up from germline, CDR1 is SGHAT and CDR2 is FQNNGV. J gave up 5 bases and V 5 bases, and 5 bases lay outside the gene matches.

J is TRBJ1-2 and V is TRBV7-9; maybe TRBD1 (6 bases). V shed 6 bases and J shed 4 bases, with 12 bases lying between them. Germline V gene lookup returns CDR1 SEHNR and CDR2 FQNEAQ (reference sequence). The CDR3 sequence is 13 residues long. In DNA, the CDR3 is TGTGCCAGCAGACAGGGTTCCCTCTATGGCTACACCTTC. Protein product: CASRQGSLYGYTF.

This clone has more than one count but fewer than ten. The rearrangement joins TRBV11-2 to TRBJ2-2; no firm D call. Germline CDR1 and CDR2: SGHAT and FQNNGV. This CDR3 has 12 residues. Trimming removed 3 bases from V and 4 bases from J, with 3 bases in between. CDR3 region: CASSLSTGELFF. The CDR3 DNA sequence: TGTGCCAGCAGCTTGAGCACCGGGGAGCTGTTTTTT.

The chain links TRBV5-4 to TRBJ1-1, with TRBD1 matching over 7 bases. CDR1 is SGHNT and CDR2 is YYREEE in the germline V gene (reference sequence). CDR3 length: 15 amino acids. J was trimmed by 4 bases and V by 1 base; bases with no gene match: 7. The CDR3 coding sequence is TGTGCCAGCAGCTTGACAGGGGACAAGGGCACTGAAGCTTTCTTT. Amino acid sequence: CASSLTGDKGTEAFF.

This clone occurred once. The V and J genes are TRBV30 and TRBJ1-1; the D is unclear. Germline loops: CDR1 GTSNPN, CDR2 SVGIG (reference sequence). CDR3 length: 12 residues. V was clipped by 1 base and J by 5 bases, with 8 bases between them. CDR3 region: CAWSGGSTEAFF. CDR3 in DNA: TGTGCCTGGAGTGGCGGGTCGACTGAAGCTTTCTTT.

This clone was seen only a few times. The chain recombines TRBV5-1 with TRBJ1-2; D is uncertain. The V gene lost 1 base and the J gene lost 0 bases, with 4 bases spanning the gap. Germline CDR1 and CDR2: SGHRS and YFSETQ. The CDR3 sequence is 13 residues long. The CDR3 bases are TGCGCCAGCAGCTTGTCTGCTAACTATGGCTACACCTTC. Translation: CASSLSANYGYTF.

V gene TRBV5-6 combines with J gene TRBJ1-6; 7 positions agree with TRBD1. Germline V gene lookup returns CDR1 SGHDT and CDR2 YYEEEE. This CDR3 has 16 amino acids. The J segment lost 3 bases and the V segment lost 5 bases, leaving 8 bases of the junction unmatched. CDR3 region: CASSYDRVGYNSPLHF. The CDR3 DNA is TGTGCCAGCAGTTACGACAGGGTGGGCTATAATTCACCCCTCCACTTT.

The chain links TRBV11-1 to TRBJ2-3; 9 bases fit TRBD2. Germline CDR1 is SGHAT and CDR2 is FQDESV (reference sequence). The V and J ends lost 2 bases and 6 bases, in that order; junction bases with no gene match: 3. CDR3 length equals 14 residues. CDR3 sequence reads: CASSLWTSEDTQYF. In nucleotides, the CDR3 is TGTGCCAGCAGCTTATGGACTAGCGAGGATACGCAGTATTTT.

The V and J genes are TRBV27 and TRBJ2-1, with TRBD1 matching over 7 bases. This CDR3 has 14 residues. The V gene's germline CDR1 is MNHEY and CDR2 SMNVEV (reference sequence). The junction had 5 bases not matched to a gene; V was cut back by 6 bases and J by 3 bases. CDR3 bases: TGTGCCAGCAGCCAGAGGGGGCTCTACAATGAGCAGTTCTTC. Translated: CASSQRGLYNEQFF.

The gene calls are TRBV30 and TRBJ1-6; D is possibly TRBD1 (6 bases). CDR3 length: 17 residues. CDR1 GTSNPN and CDR2 SVGIG come from the germline V gene (reference sequence). Trimming stripped 0 bases from V and 0 bases from J, with 12 bases between. The CDR3 region has the DNA TGTGCCTGGAGTGTCCAGGGGCAGAGCTCCTATAATTCACCCCTCCACTTT. Its protein is CAWSVQGQSSYNSPLHF.

With regard to this clone: One end of the junction fails to match germline, which may point to a read error. V and J are TRBV27 and TRBJ2-3; possibly TRBD1 for D (5 bases). CDR3 size: 13 residues. Germline V gene data show CDR1 as MNHEY and CDR2 as SMNVEV (reference sequence). The CDR3 loop reads CASSLAPTDMQYF. The CDR3 DNA reads TGTGCCAGCAGCTTGGCACCGACAGATATGCAGTATTTT.